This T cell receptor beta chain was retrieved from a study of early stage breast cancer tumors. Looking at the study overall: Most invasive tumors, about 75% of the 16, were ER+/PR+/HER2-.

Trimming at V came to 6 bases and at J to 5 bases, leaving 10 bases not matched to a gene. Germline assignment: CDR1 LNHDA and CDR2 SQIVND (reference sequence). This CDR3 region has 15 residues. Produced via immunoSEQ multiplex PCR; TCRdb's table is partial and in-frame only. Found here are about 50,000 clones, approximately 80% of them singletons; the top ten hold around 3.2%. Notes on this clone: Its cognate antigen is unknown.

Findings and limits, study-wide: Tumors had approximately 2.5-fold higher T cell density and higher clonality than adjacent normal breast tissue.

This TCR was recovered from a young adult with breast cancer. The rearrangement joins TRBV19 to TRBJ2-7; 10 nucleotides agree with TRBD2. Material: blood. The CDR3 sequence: CASSKLAGGRDEQYF. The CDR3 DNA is TGTGCCAGTAGCAAATTAGCGGGAGGCCGGGACGAGCAGTACTTC.